This T cell receptor (beta chain) appears in the sequencing data of a study of Ad26.COV2.S vaccination and SARS-CoV-2 variants (dated by TCRdb to about 2021). About the study as a whole: Vaccine-arm donors were drawn from COV1001, a multicentre, randomized, double-blind, placebo-controlled phase I-IIa trial of Ad26.COV2.S in healthy adults. The TCR-sequenced set comprised about 32 samples: some 20 Ad26.COV2.S vaccine recipients, 5 placebo recipients and 8 SARS-CoV-2 convalescent individuals. Sequencing of the TCRbeta repertoire served to evaluate the specificity and breadth of SARS-CoV-2-reactive T cell receptors following Ad26.COV2.S vaccination. Investigators remained blinded to trial group allocation during experiments and outcome assessment. Trial participants were randomized into five groups of five, in which low-dose or high-dose Ad26.COV2.S was given once or twice, or placebo was given on both occasions. Ad26.COV2.S was administered intramuscularly at a dose of 5x10^10 or 1x10^11 viral particles, either as one shot or as two shots given 56 days apart.

The CDR3 holds 17 amino acids from the cysteine to the phenylalanine. The DNA shown is the 51-base CDR3, in frame from base 1. CDR1 and CDR2 (MNHNS, SASEGT) derive from the germline V gene. Trimming costs V 4 bases and J 0 bases, and their ends lie 16 bases apart. The study at large found these results: Ad26.COV2.S recipients had higher spike-specific TCR breadth than placebo recipients (P = 0.0014). The study was not powered for comparison of responses between vaccine doses or regimens. According to the authors, total T cell responses may have been underestimated by the TCR breadth and depth analyses. Vaccine and placebo recipients had similar non-spike TCR breadth, a finding consistent with the vaccine containing only spike. Substantial breadth of spike-specific CD8+ and CD4+ T cell responses was reported after vaccination.

On this clone: Its antigen is currently not known. No qualities accompany the bases; no much larger clone lies one base away.

Sample treatment or condition, as interpreted from the label and publication: some 20 received Ad26.COV2.S at low or high dose, single or two shots; five or six received placebo; per-sample allocation not given. For vaccine and placebo recipients, the sequenced repertoires came from samples collected on day 63 after the first injection. In Cohort 1b, about two dozen adults aged 18-55 years were enrolled at a single site in Boston, USA, between 29 July and 7 August 2020. Ad26.COV2.S consisted of a replication-incompetent adenovirus type 26 vector by which a prefusion-stabilized SARS-CoV-2 spike protein from the original Wuhan strain was expressed. The immunoSEQ Assay was the method used to sequence TCRbeta CDR3 regions. After extraction, genomic DNA underwent amplification by bias-controlled multiplex PCR, followed by high-throughput sequencing. From the authors' description of their analysis: To quantify the absolute abundance of every unique TCRbeta CDR3 region, sequences were collapsed and filtered. T cell fraction was estimated by normalizing TCRbeta template counts to usable DNA, with usable DNA measured through amplification of reference genes found in all nucleated cells. Repertoire TCRs were annotated as SARS-CoV-2-specific by exact matching of V gene, CDR3 amino acid sequence and J gene to a known reactive TCR set. The reference SARS-CoV-2 TCR set was derived from MIRA and filtered for enrichment in COVID-19-positive ImmuneCODE repertoires, a step that removed public or cross-reactive TCRs. Using the MIRA antigens, annotated TCRs were further analysed by specific ORF or by position within an ORF. Breadth was defined as the number of annotated unique rearrangements divided by the total number of unique productive rearrangements, and depth was defined as the summed frequency of the annotated unique rearrangements. Group comparisons of TCR breadth used two-sided Wilcoxon rank-sum tests. TCRdb mirrors the immuneACCESS table, restricted to in-frame sequences. Some clones are absent from its copies; in checked studies, under half trace to an unresolved V gene, and the reason for the others is unknown. The DNA gave D and trimming, while V, J and clone size come from that table. The sample yields about 400,000 clones; about 90% were counted once. The ten biggest clones cover about 1.7% of the sample.

This sequence originates from a person aged 18-60 years who received the Ad26.COV2.S COVID-19 vaccine or a placebo. The sequence joins TRBV6-1 to TRBJ1-5; TRBD1 is a possible D gene, resting on 6 matching bases. The starting material was peripheral blood, obtained in a trial of Ad26.COV2.S vaccine versus placebo. The nucleotide sequence is TGTGCCAGCAGTGGACAGGCTTGGGGGGATAGCAATCAGCCCCAGCATTTT. It translates to CASSGQAWGDSNQPQHF.